This TCR beta chain is drawn from a study of blood T cell repertoires in COVID-19. Overall study context: Acute-phase and convalescent COVID-19 samples originated in the United States, Italy and Spain. PBMCs, B-cell-depleted T cells, or T cells provided the cDNA or gDNA that made up the material.

The assay was immunoSEQ multiplex PCR, and TCRdb's table has in-frame clones only and misses some. The sample consists of roughly 180,000 clones, 75% to 90% of them appearing once. Cohorts were based on clinical histories the participants reported. Trimming left V 0 bases short and J 11 bases short, with 14 bases between. The CDR3 covers 15 residues. Germline-derived CDR1 and CDR2 are MNHEY and SVGAGI. This sequence originates from a man in his forties who had recovered from COVID-19. Input material: PBMCs or T cells enriched from blood (not recorded which). V gene TRBV6-5 combines with J gene TRBJ1-6, with D maybe TRBD1 (5 bases). The CDR3 protein is CASSYSIPGQAPLHF. In DNA, the CDR3 is TGTGCCAGCAGTTACTCGATTCCAGGGCAAGCACCCCTCCACTTT.